This entry lists 32 T cell receptor beta chains sequenced from one sample in a study of blood T cell repertoires in COVID-19. Sequencing used immunoSEQ multiplex PCR; TCRdb keeps in-frame clones, though not all of them. The profile shows 250,000 or so clones, 86% of them singletons. The sequenced material came from peripheral blood. These receptors were taken from a woman aged 25 to 39 with active or convalescent COVID-19.

The chain has TRBV7-9 and TRBJ2-1; TRBD2 agrees at 10 bases. V lost 5 bases to trimming and J lost 3 bases; unmatched junction nucleotides: 13. The CDR3 is 18 amino acids. The germline V gene has CDR1 SEHNR and CDR2 FQNEAQ (reference sequence). The chain's CDR3 is CASSPRVASGGHYNEQFF. DNA for the CDR3: TGTGCCAGCAGCCCCAGGGTGGCTAGCGGGGGTCACTACAATGAGCAGTTCTTC.

This sequence joins TRBV29-1 and TRBJ1-2; D is ambiguous. This CDR3 region has 11 residues. The ends were cut back, 4 bases at V and 4 bases at J, with 7 bases in the middle. From germline, CDR1 is SQVTM and CDR2 ANQGSEA. CDR3 amino acids: CSVAQSYGYTF. DNA of the CDR3: TGCAGCGTTGCACAGTCCTATGGCTACACCTTC.

Notes on this clone: The sample holds other DNA sequences that translate to the same CDR3. This rearrangement joins TRBV4-3 to TRBJ1-2; 8 bases are shared with TRBD1. The CDR3 contains 14 residues. Germline CDR1 and CDR2: LGHNA and YSLEER. V lost 0 bases to trimming and J lost 4 bases; unmatched junction nucleotides: 1. The CDR3 DNA follows: TGCGCCAGCAGCCAAGACAGGGGGCCCTATGGCTACACCTTC. It yields the protein CASSQDRGPYGYTF.

The rearrangement uses TRBV29-1 and TRBJ1-4; the match to TRBD1 covers 7 bases. This CDR3 has 14 amino acids. Germline-derived CDR1 and CDR2 are SQVTM and ANQGSEA. The CDR3 DNA is TGCAGTGCCACAGGGGCCCCAACTAATGAAAAACTGTTTTTT. Amino acids: CSATGAPTNEKLFF.

The rearrangement joins TRBV9 to TRBJ2-2; TRBD2 agrees at 8 bases. Trimming cost V 6 bases and J 0 bases; bases outside gene matches: 7. The CDR3 is made up of 16 amino acids. The germline V gene has CDR1 SGDLS and CDR2 YYNGEE. The CDR3 sequence: CASTPGGGSNTGELFF. CDR3 nucleotides: TGTGCCAGCACCCCTGGCGGGGGGTCGAACACCGGGGAGCTGTTTTTT.

The chain recombines TRBV6-5 with TRBJ1-2; D gene ambiguous. CDR3 size: 13 residues. From germline, CDR1 is MNHEY and CDR2 SVGAGI. V was trimmed by 5 bases and J by 4 bases, leaving 11 bases between them. The CDR3, as DNA: TGTGCCAGCAGTAACAGCGGCAGCTATGGCTACACCTTC. Its protein is CASSNSGSYGYTF.

This chain uses TRBV4-1 with TRBJ2-7; the D gene is possibly TRBD2 (5 bases). This CDR3 region has 13 residues. Trimming stripped 4 bases from V and 4 bases from J, with 11 bases between. Germline V gives CDR1 MGHRA, CDR2 YSYEKL. The CDR3 spells CASSPDLQYEQYF. The CDR3 DNA follows: TGCGCCAGCAGCCCGGACTTACAGTACGAGCAGTACTTC.

This clone was observed a few times. The chain uses TRBV27 and TRBJ2-3, with D tentatively TRBD1 (5 bases). This CDR3 spans 15 amino acids. V was pared by 5 bases and J by 0 bases, with 12 bases between. Germline V gene lookup returns CDR1 MNHEY and CDR2 SMNVEV (reference sequence). CDR3: CASSQGVSSTDTQYF. The CDR3 DNA reads as TGTGCCAGCAGTCAAGGGGTTTCAAGCACAGATACGCAGTATTTT.

The V call is TRBV5-5, the J call TRBJ2-7; 8 nucleotides line up with TRBD1. Germline V gene lookup returns CDR1 SGHKS and CDR2 YYEKEE (reference sequence). The length of the CDR3 is 14 residues. The ends lost 2 bases at V and 2 bases at J; junction bases unmatched: 3. The CDR3 DNA follows: TGTGCCAGCAGCTTAGTACAGGGGGCCTACGAGCAGTACTTC. Its translation: CASSLVQGAYEQYF.

V is TRBV4-1 and J is TRBJ2-7; the match to TRBD2 covers 11 bases. The ends lost 5 bases at V and 4 bases at J; junction bases unmatched: 7. Germline lookup yields CDR1 MGHRA and CDR2 YSYEKL. The CDR3 is 15 residues long. The CDR3 DNA is TGCGCCAGCAGCGCTCTAGCGGGGGGTGCGTACGAGCAGTACTTC. Protein: CASSALAGGAYEQYF.

A single count supports this clone. The chain carries TRBV18 and TRBJ2-1; 7 nucleotides agree with TRBD1. V trimming: 0 bases; J trimming: 3 bases; junction bases outside the gene matches: 5. This CDR3 comprises 16 residues. The V gene's germline CDR1 is KGHSH and CDR2 LQKENI. The CDR3 protein is CASSPPVGQFYNEQFF. The CDR3 DNA reads TGTGCCAGCTCACCACCAGTGGGACAGTTCTACAATGAGCAGTTCTTC.

The chain combines TRBV27 with TRBJ1-5; D call uncertain. The CDR3 spans 18 residues. The V end lost 4 bases, the J end lost 1 base, and 20 bases lay between the germline ends. Germline CDR1 reads MNHEY; CDR2 reads SMNVEV (reference sequence). The DNA for the CDR3 is TGTGCCAGCAGTTCTATTCCCCTGTTGAGAGAGAGCAATCAGCCCCAGCATTTT. It specifies CASSSIPLLRESNQPQHF.

V is TRBV6-6 and J is TRBJ2-1; 9 nucleotides align to TRBD1. V lost 0 bases, J lost 7 bases, and 4 bases stayed unmatched. CDR1 is MNHNY, CDR2 SVGAGI, per germline (reference sequence). This CDR3 spans 15 amino acids. The CDR3 nucleotides read TGTGCCAGCAGTTACTCAGGGACAGGGCCGAATGAGCAGTTCTTC. It is translated as CASSYSGTGPNEQFF.

The rearrangement links TRBV5-1 to TRBJ2-2, with D possibly TRBD1 on 5 matching bases. Trimming took off 0 bases at V and 4 bases at J, with 10 bases between the two ends. This CDR3 has 15 residues. Germline V gene lookup returns CDR1 SGHRS and CDR2 YFSETQ. CDR3 DNA: TGCGCCAGCAGCTTGGAAGGGGTGGGCACCGGGGAGCTGTTTTTT. Encoded protein: CASSLEGVGTGELFF.

The chain joins TRBV13 to TRBJ1-4; the D gene is possibly TRBD1 (5 bases). Germline assignment: CDR1 PRHDT and CDR2 FYEKMQ (reference sequence). The CDR3 has 16 residues. V was shortened by 1 base and J by 0 bases, with 9 bases between the two germline ends. The CDR3 loop reads CASSLAGGATNEKLFF. CDR3 in DNA: TGTGCCAGCAGCTTAGCGGGGGGGGCAACTAATGAAAAACTGTTTTTT.

The chain is built from TRBV6-2 or TRBV6-3 and TRBJ1-6; tentatively, D is TRBD1 (5 bases). CDR1 and CDR2 (germline): MNHEY, SVGEGT. V dropped 2 bases and J dropped 0 bases, with 11 bases sitting between them. CDR3 length: 17 residues. The CDR3 nucleotides are TGTGCCAGCAGTTACGGCAGGGCCCGCTCCTATAATTCACCCCTCCACTTT. Protein sequence: CASSYGRARSYNSPLHF.

The rearrangement uses TRBV6-5 and TRBJ2-6; no firm D call. V was cut by 6 bases and J by 3 bases, with 9 bases left in between. CDR1 and CDR2 (germline): MNHEY, SVGAGI. The CDR3 has 14 amino acids. The CDR3, as DNA: TGTGCCAGCAGCTCGGGTGATGGGGCCAACGTCCTGACTTTC. Its protein product is CASSSGDGANVLTF.

The V and J genes are TRBV7-2 and TRBJ2-3; 16 bases match TRBD2. The germline V gene encodes CDR1 SGHTA and CDR2 FQGNSA. There are 17 residues in the CDR3. Trimming cost V 5 bases and J 6 bases; bases outside gene matches: 8. The chain's CDR3 is CASSPPGLAGGTDTQYF. As DNA, the CDR3 is TGTGCCAGCAGCCCTCCGGGACTAGCGGGGGGGACGGATACGCAGTATTTT. Full variable domain (outside the CDR3, taken from reference TRBV7-2 and TRBJ2-3): GAGVSQSPSNKVTEKGKDVELRCDPISGHTALYWYRQSLGQGLEFLIYFQGNSAPDKSGLPSDRFSAERTGGSVSTLTIQRTQQEDSAVYLCASSPPGLAGGTDTQYFGPGTRLTVL.

The J gene is TRBJ1-1, the V gene TRBV6-5; 7 bases are shared with TRBD1. This CDR3 contains 14 residues. With 0 bases clipped from V and 5 bases from J, the junction kept 3 bases outside the gene matches. Germline V lookup: CDR1 MNHEY, CDR2 SVGAGI. The CDR3 nucleotides read TGTGCCAGCAGTTACTCGTTCAGGGGGACTGAAGCTTTCTTT. It yields the protein CASSYSFRGTEAFF.

The gene calls are TRBV19 and TRBJ1-2; 7 nucleotides line up with TRBD1. CDR3 length: 16 amino acids. Germline CDR1 reads LNHDA; CDR2 reads SQIVND (reference sequence). Trimming took 4 bases from V and 2 from J; bases not matched to a gene: 10. The CDR3 sequence is CASSKQGRLGNYGYTF. Written as DNA, the CDR3 is TGTGCCAGTAGTAAACAGGGGCGGTTGGGAAACTATGGCTACACCTTC.

This clone was seen a handful of times. J is TRBJ2-1 and V is TRBV5-6; 10 nucleotides align to TRBD1. The CDR3 runs to 16 residues. J lost 7 bases, V lost 1 base, and 8 bases had no gene match. Germline CDR1 is SGHDT and CDR2 is YYEEEE. The CDR3 here is CASSLPRDRGVNEQFF. For the CDR3, the DNA is TGTGCCAGCAGCTTGCCCCGGGACAGGGGAGTAAATGAGCAGTTCTTC.

The chain uses TRBV29-1 and TRBJ2-2, with 10 bases aligning to TRBD1. V lost 6 bases and J lost 4; bases outside the gene matches: 2. The CDR3 covers 13 residues. The germline V gene encodes CDR1 SQVTM and CDR2 ANQGSEA. The chain's CDR3 is CSVGTGATGELFF. The CDR3, as DNA: TGCAGCGTAGGGACAGGGGCCACCGGGGAGCTGTTTTTT.

The chain uses TRBV5-6 and TRBJ1-6; 9 nucleotides match TRBD1. This CDR3 spans 17 amino acids. The V gene end was trimmed by 4 bases and the J gene end by 7 bases; junction bases not matched to a gene: 12. Looked up from germline, CDR1 is SGHDT and CDR2 is YYEEEE. The CDR3 region is CASSMTGTGLRNSPLHF. As DNA, the CDR3 is TGTGCCAGCAGCATGACCGGGACAGGGCTACGGAATTCACCCCTCCACTTT.

The chain employs TRBV24-1 and TRBJ1-1, with unresolved D. Trimming removed 5 bases from V and 4 bases from J, with 13 bases in between. The CDR3 runs to 14 residues. Looked up from germline, CDR1 is KGHDR and CDR2 is SFDVKD. The CDR3 sequence is CATSASDWSTEAFF. The CDR3 DNA reads TGTGCCACCAGTGCCTCGGACTGGTCCACTGAAGCTTTCTTT.

V is TRBV9 and J is TRBJ2-1; 11 nucleotides match TRBD2. The germline V gene has CDR1 SGDLS and CDR2 YYNGEE. The CDR3 covers 16 residues. V shed 3 bases and J 4 bases; nucleotides not matched to a gene: 6. CDR3 coding DNA: TGTGCCAGCAGCGCTACTAGCGGGGGCGCATACAATGAGCAGTTCTTC. Translation gives CASSATSGGAYNEQFF.

The rearrangement joins TRBV27 to TRBJ2-7; D ambiguous. The V end was cut by 5 bases, the J end by 4 bases, with 15 bases between. There are 14 residues in the CDR3. Germline V CDR1 and CDR2: MNHEY, SMNVEV (reference sequence). The CDR3 sequence is CASSGYSNRYEQYF. CDR3 DNA sequence: TGTGCCAGCAGTGGATACAGTAATCGGTACGAGCAGTACTTC.

This clone appeared a few times. The V call is TRBV9, the J call TRBJ1-3, with D possibly TRBD1 on 6 matching bases. The germline CDR1 and CDR2 sequences are SGDLS and YYNGEE. Trimming left V 6 bases short and J 0 bases short, with 10 bases between. CDR3 size: 14 residues. The CDR3 nucleotides read TGTGCCAGCACTACAGGGCTCTCTGGAAACACCATATATTTT. It specifies CASTTGLSGNTIYF.

This chain uses TRBV3-1 (or the pseudogene TRBV3-2) with TRBJ2-5; TRBD1 matches 8 bases. V lost 5 bases and J lost 5; bases outside the gene matches: 10. The CDR3 is 15 residues long. Germline CDR1 LGHDT, CDR2 YNNKEL (reference sequence). CDR3 DNA: TGTGCCAGCAGCTTAGACCAGGGGACAGGTGAGACCCAGTACTTC. Residues: CASSLDQGTGETQYF.

V is TRBV7-3 and J is TRBJ2-5; 12 bases fit TRBD2. The CDR3 sequence is 16 residues long. The germline gives CDR1 SGHTA, CDR2 FQGTGA. J was trimmed by 4 bases and V by 5 bases; bases with no gene match: 8. The CDR3 bases are TGTGCCAGCAGCGCTAGCGGGGGGGCCTTGGGAGAGACCCAGTACTTC. This translates into CASSASGGALGETQYF. The whole variable domain, filled in from reference TRBV7-3 and TRBJ2-5, reads GAGVSQTPSNKVTEKGKYVELRCDPISGHTALYWYRQSLGQGPEFLIYFQGTGAADDSGLPNDRFFAVRPEGSVSTLKIQRTERGDSAVYLCASSASGGALGETQYFGPGTRLLVL.

The chain employs TRBV15 and TRBJ2-1; D perhaps matches TRBD1 (5 bases). This CDR3 has 12 residues. V lost 2 bases to trimming and J lost 10 bases, with 9 bases between them. Germline V gives CDR1 LNHNV, CDR2 YYDKDF (reference sequence). The CDR3 is CATSRYPGEQFF. CDR3 sequence (DNA): TGTGCCACCAGCAGATATCCAGGGGAGCAGTTCTTC. Full variable domain (outside the CDR3, taken from reference TRBV15 and TRBJ2-1): DAMVIQNPRYQVTQFGKPVTLSCSQTLNHNVMYWYQQKSSQAPKLLFHYYDKDFNNEADTPDNFQSRRPNTSFCFLDIRSPGLGDTAMYLCATSRYPGEQFFGPGTRLTVL.

The chain carries TRBV6-5 and TRBJ1-5; weak D call: TRBD1 (5 bases). The CDR3 extends over 15 amino acids. The germline V and J ends were trimmed by 6 bases and 4 bases, with 16 bases remaining between them. Germline V CDR1 and CDR2: MNHEY, SVGAGI. The CDR3 sequence: CASRPTYGGNQPQHF. Written as DNA, the CDR3 is TGTGCCAGCAGACCCACCTACGGGGGAAATCAGCCCCAGCATTTT.

The V and J genes are TRBV30 and TRBJ1-2; the D gene is possibly TRBD1 (5 bases). Germline V gene data show CDR1 as GTSNPN and CDR2 as SVGIG (reference sequence). V was pared by 6 bases and J by 8 bases, with 28 bases between. This CDR3 comprises 16 residues. CDR3 sequence: CACPIPGGLGDRGYTF. The CDR3, as DNA: TGTGCCTGCCCGATTCCGGGAGGTCTGGGGGACCGCGGCTACACCTTC.